These 8 T cell receptor beta chains were sequenced from one sample in a study of blood T cells in healthy people across ages. Alongside a J-beta primer mix, a sample-barcoded 5' primer served in a second PCR lasting about 7 to 12 cycles. TCRdb redid the calling of the 5' RACE reads with MiXCR, one entry per CDR3 protein. The sample holds about 900,000 distinct CDR3 sequences, approximately 59% seen once. Sequencing input: blood. These receptors were collected from a man aged 25-45 years in good health.

This clonotype came up many times. The V gene is TRBV18, the J gene TRBJ1-2; D possibly corresponds to TRBD1 (5 bases). The CDR3 extends over 14 amino acids. Per the germline V gene, CDR1 is KGHSH and CDR2 is LQKENI. Trimming removed 3 bases at V and 4 bases at J, with 12 bases between. The CDR3 DNA reads as TGTGCCAGCTCACCGGGGCAGGGTGGCTATGGCTACACCTTC. This encodes CASSPGQGGYGYTF.

This chain links TRBV24-1 with TRBJ2-2; tentative D call: TRBD2 (5 bases). CDR1 is KGHDR and CDR2 is SFDVKD in the germline V gene. The CDR3 has 13 amino acids. V was trimmed by 10 bases and J by 7 bases, leaving 15 bases between them. The CDR3 DNA reads as TGTGCCACGAGGGTAGGGAAGAACGGGGAGCTGTTTTTT. As protein: CATRVGKNGELFF.

This chain connects TRBV2 to TRBJ2-7, with D unclear. Trimming cost V 3 bases and J 0 bases, with 9 bases left between them. The CDR3 loop spans 14 amino acids. Germline CDR1 SNHLY, CDR2 FYNNEI. The CDR3 nucleotides are TGTGCCAGCAGTGAGACTTATAGCTCCTACGAGCAGTACTTC. Amino acids: CASSETYSSYEQYF.

This chain links TRBV25-1 with TRBJ2-3, with a possible D match to TRBD2 (5 bases). The CDR3 length is 16 residues. V lost 3 bases and J lost 2, with 15 bases in between. Germline CDR1 MGHDK, CDR2 SYGVNS. The CDR3 spells CASSEPGVGYTDTQYF. The CDR3 DNA sequence: TGTGCCAGCAGTGAGCCCGGGGTGGGATACACAGATACGCAGTATTTT.

This clonotype was detected only once. The CDR3: CASSLTSQNSPLHF. As DNA, the CDR3 is TGTGCCAGCAGCTTAACGAGTCAGAATTCACCCCTCCACTTT. V and J are TRBV7-3 and TRBJ1-6; D gene unclear. Germline loops: CDR1 SGHTA, CDR2 FQGTGA. This CDR3 contains 14 residues. With 0 bases removed from V and 7 bases from J, the gap between germline ends came to 7 bases. Complete variable domain (other parts from reference TRBV7-3 and TRBJ1-6): GAGVSQTPSNKVTEKGKYVELRCDPISGHTALYWYRQSLGQGPEFLIYFQGTGAADDSGLPNDRFFAVRPEGSVSTLKIQRTERGDSAVYLCASSLTSQNSPLHFGNGTRLTVT.

The chain is built from TRBV7-9 and TRBJ1-4; no reliable D call. This CDR3 has 15 residues. Trimming took off 1 base at V and 0 bases at J, with 6 bases between the two ends. Per the germline V gene, CDR1 is SEHNR and CDR2 is FQNEAQ (reference sequence). The CDR3 nucleotides are TGTGCCAGCAGCTTAGGGGCTACAACTAATGAAAAACTGTTTTTT. Protein: CASSLGATTNEKLFF.

This chain connects TRBV6-4 to TRBJ2-1; no definite D call. Germline CDR1 reads MRHNA; CDR2 reads SNTAGT. V was cut by 6 bases and J by 4 bases, with 10 bases left in between. CDR3 length: 13 residues. The CDR3 is CASSTGDYNEQFF. CDR3 DNA sequence: TGTGCCAGCAGCACCGGAGATTACAATGAGCAGTTCTTC.

The gene calls are TRBV4-2 and TRBJ2-3, with D hard to call. V dropped 0 bases and J dropped 8 bases, with 18 bases sitting between them. CDR1 and CDR2 (germline): LGHNA, YNFKEQ. This CDR3 is 16 amino acids long. In DNA, the CDR3 is TGTGCCAGCAGCCAAGATCATGAGTGGGATAGGGTTACGCAGTATTTT. It is translated as CASSQDHEWDRVTQYF.